The clone carrying this T cell receptor beta chain appeared many times. Its antigen is not known. The data belong to a study of CD8 T cells in ankylosing spondylitis. Study conclusions and caveats: Previously reported in reactive arthritis synovial fluid and blood were some of the motif variants. Researchers reportedly found disease-linked clones significantly enriched in matched ankylosing spondylitis synovial fluid. One TCR beta motif, made up of seven to nine highly homologous variants, appeared characteristic of ankylosing spondylitis blood.

Germline CDR1 SQVTM, CDR2 ANQGSEA. There are 13 residues in the CDR3. Between the trimmed V and J ends, which lost 2 bases and 2 bases, there was a span of 9 bases. With molecular barcodes, quantitative 5'-RACE was used to make the TCR beta libraries. TCRdb re-derived calls from the 5' RACE reads in MiXCR, one entry per CDR3 protein. This table holds about 250,000 distinct CDR3 sequences, roughly a quarter found once. What was sequenced was blood, either unsorted or a sorted T cell fraction (not recorded which). The chain carries TRBV29-1 and TRBJ2-5, with D unclear. This receptor was identified in a male donor with ankylosing spondylitis or in good health (not recorded which). The CDR3 loop reads CSVETHKQETQYF. In nucleotides, the CDR3 is TGCAGCGTTGAAACCCACAAACAAGAGACCCAGTACTTC.